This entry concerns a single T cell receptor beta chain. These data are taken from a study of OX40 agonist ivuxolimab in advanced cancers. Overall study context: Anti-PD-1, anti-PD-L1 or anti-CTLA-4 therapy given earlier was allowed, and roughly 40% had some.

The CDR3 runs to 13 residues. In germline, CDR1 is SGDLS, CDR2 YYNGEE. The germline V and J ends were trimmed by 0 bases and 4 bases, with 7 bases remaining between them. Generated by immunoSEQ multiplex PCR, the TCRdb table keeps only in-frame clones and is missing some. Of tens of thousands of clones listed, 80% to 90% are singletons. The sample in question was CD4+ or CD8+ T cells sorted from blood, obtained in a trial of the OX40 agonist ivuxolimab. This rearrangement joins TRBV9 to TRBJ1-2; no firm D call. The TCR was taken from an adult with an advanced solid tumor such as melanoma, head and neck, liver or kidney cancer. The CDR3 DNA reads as TGTGCCAGCAGCGTAGACAACGGCTATGGCTACACCTTC. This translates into CASSVDNGYGYTF.